Each of the 20 T cell receptor beta chains below was sequenced from the same sample in a study of T-cell reconstitution after alpha-beta-depleted transplantation in children (TCRdb year 2016). The library relied on PCR. The sample was run on an Illumina HiSeq 2500. TCR library preparation used molecular barcoding, with unique molecular identifiers applied to normalize quantification of the TCRbeta repertoire. TCRdb itself trimmed the public reads at Q25 with fastp, ran MiXCR and retained productive beta chains. Identical CDR3 protein sequences are pooled into one entry, listed with their most common genes and DNA. This sample lists around 360,000 distinct CDR3 sequences; 10% were detected once. Jointly, the top ten make up 2% to 3% of the sample. This sample comprised PBMCs from the stem cell graft donor, obtained from the stem cell graft. These receptor sequences come from a human donor who donated a stem cell graft to a child with acute lymphoblastic leukemia.

This clonotype appeared many times. The gene calls are TRBV12-3 or TRBV12-4 and TRBJ2-7; 14 bases align to TRBD2. Trimming took 4 bases from V and 6 from J; bases not matched to a gene: 5. This CDR3 region has 15 residues. The CDR3 nucleotides are TGTGCCAGCAGTTGGGGACTAGCGGGAGTAGGCGAGCAGTACTTC. It codes for CASSWGLAGVGEQYF.

This clonotype was seen ten or more times. The rearrangement uses TRBV20-1 and TRBJ2-5; the D call may be TRBD1 or TRBD2 (5 bases each). The length of the CDR3 is 13 residues. Per the germline V gene, CDR1 is DFQATT and CDR2 is SNEGSKA (reference sequence). V was pared by 3 bases and J by 2 bases, with 10 bases between. The chain's CDR3 is CSASGAAQETQYF. The CDR3 bases are TGCAGTGCTAGCGGGGCGGCTCAAGAGACCCAGTACTTC.

V usage is TRBV5-1 and J usage is TRBJ1-1; a possible D gene is TRBD1 (6 bases). Germline V CDR1 and CDR2: SGHRS, YFSETQ. V lost 3 bases and J 0 bases, leaving 9 bases between the germline ends. The CDR3 sequence is 14 residues long. CDR3 in DNA: TGCGCCAGCAGCTGGACAGCCATGAACACTGAAGCTTTCTTT. Its protein is CASSWTAMNTEAFF.

This clonotype was observed a handful of times. This chain uses TRBV13 with TRBJ2-1; D might be TRBD2 (6 bases). This CDR3 has 24 amino acids. V lost 0 bases and J 0 bases, leaving 33 bases between the germline ends. The germline V gene has CDR1 PRHDT and CDR2 FYEKMQ (reference sequence). The chain's CDR3 is CASSLGGHRGLALQRGRSYNEQFF. CDR3 bases: TGTGCCAGCAGCTTAGGGGGTCACCGTGGGCTAGCGCTCCAGAGAGGCCGCTCCTACAATGAGCAGTTCTTC.

This clonotype was seen once. This rearrangement joins TRBV29-1 to TRBJ2-1; no reliable D call. CDR1 is SQVTM, CDR2 ANQGSEA, per germline. The CDR3 consists of 15 residues. V shed 1 base and J shed 6 bases, with 16 bases lying between them. CDR3 bases: TGCAGCGTTGAAGGTTCAGGCCAGGACGGCAATGAGCAGTTCTTC. Residues: CSVEGSGQDGNEQFF.

Comments on this clonotype: A much bigger clone sits one base away, suggesting this may be a read error. This sequence joins TRBV12-3 or TRBV12-4 and TRBJ2-3; D unresolved. CDR3 length: 17 residues. CDR3: CATSPGTWFEALDTQYF. The CDR3 DNA reads TGTGCCACCAGTCCCGGCACGTGGTTCGAAGCGTTAGATACGCAGTATTTT.

The chain has TRBV6-2 or TRBV6-3 and TRBJ2-7, with 14 bases matching TRBD2. Germline lookup yields CDR1 MNHEY and CDR2 SVGEGT. V lost 2 bases and J lost 3; bases outside the gene matches: 6. The CDR3 loop spans 17 amino acids. CDR3 loop: CASSYGGTSGSSYEQYF. As DNA, the CDR3 is TGTGCCAGCAGTTACGGGGGGACTAGCGGGAGTAGCTACGAGCAGTACTTC.

This clonotype was detected only a few times. The chain recombines TRBV27 with TRBJ1-2, with no clear D. This CDR3 has 15 residues. The germline V and J ends were trimmed by 2 bases and 4 bases, with 14 bases remaining between them. Germline CDR1 reads MNHEY; CDR2 reads SMNVEV (reference sequence). CDR3 in amino acids: CASSLRRQAIYGYTF. The CDR3 DNA follows: TGTGCCAGCAGTTTACGGCGGCAGGCAATCTATGGCTACACCTTC.

This chain uses TRBV15 with TRBJ2-5; D unresolved. The V end was cut by 0 bases, the J end by 2 bases, with 7 bases between. This CDR3 contains 14 residues. Germline CDR1 reads LNHNV; CDR2 reads YYDKDF (reference sequence). The CDR3 nucleotides read TGTGCCACCAGCAGAGATATTAGTCAAGAGACCCAGTACTTC. Translating it yields CATSRDISQETQYF.

V is TRBV4-1 and J is TRBJ2-7; 9 bases map to TRBD1. Germline CDR1 MGHRA, CDR2 YSYEKL. The CDR3 has 13 amino acids. The V segment lost 6 bases and the J segment 4 bases; nucleotides outside the gene matches: 4. The CDR3 bases are TGCGCCAGCAGGGGACAGGGTCCATACGAGCAGTACTTC. This gives the protein CASRGQGPYEQYF.

V is TRBV5-4 and J is TRBJ2-7; 10 bases are shared with TRBD1. The CDR3 covers 14 residues. Germline trimming cut 4 bases from V and 6 bases from J; bases unmatched to any gene: 7. CDR1 and CDR2 from the germline V gene are SGHNT and YYREEE (reference sequence). Here the CDR3 reads CASSTGTGESEQYF. In DNA, the CDR3 is TGTGCCAGCAGCACCGGGACAGGGGAATCCGAGCAGTACTTC. Full variable domain (remainder filled in from reference TRBV5-4 and TRBJ2-7): ETGVTQSPTHLIKTRGQQVTLRCSSQSGHNTVSWYQQALGQGPQFIFQYYREEENGRGNFPPRFSGLQFPNYSSELNVNALELDDSALYLCASSTGTGESEQYFGPGTRLTVT.

The rearrangement uses TRBV5-1 and TRBJ1-3; D unresolved. V dropped 0 bases and J dropped 4 bases, with 8 bases sitting between them. CDR1 and CDR2 (germline): SGHRS, YFSETQ. The CDR3 spans 14 residues. For the CDR3, the DNA is TGCGCCAGCAGCTTGGAGGGATCGGGAAACACCATATATTTT. This sequence encodes CASSLEGSGNTIYF.

Many counts were recorded for this clonotype. V gene TRBV27 combines with J gene TRBJ1-5; a possible D gene is TRBD1 (6 bases). This CDR3 spans 13 amino acids. Germline CDR1 is MNHEY and CDR2 is SMNVEV (reference sequence). V was shortened by 3 bases and J by 6 bases, with 9 bases between the two germline ends. The CDR3: CASSFRGAQPQHF. CDR3 nucleotides: TGTGCCAGCAGTTTTCGGGGGGCTCAGCCCCAGCATTTT.

In its sample, this clonotype was seen a few times. V usage is TRBV7-8 and J usage is TRBJ1-1; D perhaps matches TRBD1 (6 bases). The V gene's germline CDR1 is SGHVS and CDR2 FQNEAQ. The CDR3 runs to 15 residues. The ends were cut back, 2 bases at V and 4 bases at J, with 14 bases in the middle. The CDR3, as DNA: TGTGCCAGCAGCTTAATTGGGGGCTCGGGCACTGAAGCTTTCTTT. Protein sequence: CASSLIGGSGTEAFF. Filled out from reference TRBV7-8 and TRBJ1-1, the complete variable domain reads GAGVSQSPRYKVAKRGQDVALRCDPISGHVSLFWYQQALGQGPEFLTYFQNEAQLDKSGLPSDRFFAERPEGSVSTLKIQRTQQEDSAVYLCASSLIGGSGTEAFFGQGTRLTVV.

This chain joins TRBV20-1 and TRBJ2-2; D might be TRBD2 (6 bases). Trimming stripped 0 bases from V and 2 bases from J, with 10 bases between. The CDR3 runs 15 residues. Germline CDR1 is DFQATT and CDR2 is SNEGSKA (reference sequence). The DNA of the CDR3 is TGCAGTGCTAGAGATGGGACTTCTAACACCGGGGAGCTGTTTTTT. Its protein product is CSARDGTSNTGELFF.

In this sample, this clonotype turned up a few times. This rearrangement joins TRBV29-1 to TRBJ1-1; 9 bases map to TRBD1. Germline loops: CDR1 SQVTM, CDR2 ANQGSEA. This CDR3 is built from 12 residues. After removal of 7 bases from V and 7 bases from J, the junction contained 7 bases not matched to a gene. CDR3 in amino acids: CSAPGQGDEAFF. The CDR3, as DNA: TGCAGCGCCCCGGGACAGGGTGATGAAGCTTTCTTT. Using reference TRBV29-1 and TRBJ1-1 for the parts outside the CDR3, the full variable domain is SAVISQKPSRDICQRGTSLTIQCQVDSQVTMMFWYRQQPGQSLTLIATANQGSEATYESGFVIDKFPISRPNLTFSTLTVSNMSPEDSSIYLCSAPGQGDEAFFGQGTRLTVV.

The rearrangement links TRBV15 to TRBJ1-5; 7 bases map to TRBD1. CDR1 is LNHNV, CDR2 YYDKDF, per germline (reference sequence). With V trimmed by 0 bases and J by 7 bases, 6 bases remained unmatched. The CDR3 spans 15 residues. CDR3 sequence (DNA): TGTGCCACCAGCAGAGACCTCCACAGGGGCCAGCCCCAGCATTTT. Protein sequence: CATSRDLHRGQPQHF. Drawing the rest from reference TRBV15 and TRBJ1-5, the complete variable domain is DAMVIQNPRYQVTQFGKPVTLSCSQTLNHNVMYWYQQKSSQAPKLLFHYYDKDFNNEADTPDNFQSRRPNTSFCFLDIRSPGLGDTAMYLCATSRDLHRGQPQHFGDGTRLSIL.

This clonotype has just a few counts. The chain is built from TRBV29-1 and TRBJ2-3; weak D call: TRBD2 (5 bases). The CDR3 runs 14 residues. Trimming pared 3 bases from V and 1 base from J, leaving 11 bases between. CDR1 is SQVTM and CDR2 is ANQGSEA in the germline V gene. This CDR3 is CSVEVGVGTDTQYF. The DNA for the CDR3 is TGCAGCGTTGAGGTCGGGGTAGGCACAGATACGCAGTATTTT.

This sequence joins TRBV18 and TRBJ1-3; D remains unclear. Germline assignment: CDR1 KGHSH and CDR2 LQKENI. The CDR3 loop spans 15 amino acids. Trimming pared 1 base from V and 4 bases from J, leaving 11 bases between. CDR3 protein: CASSPQSGGGNTIYF. The CDR3 DNA is TGTGCCAGCTCACCACAATCAGGAGGCGGAAACACCATATATTTT. Using reference TRBV18 and TRBJ1-3 for the parts outside the CDR3, the full variable domain is NAGVMQNPRHLVRRRGQEARLRCSPMKGHSHVYWYRQLPEEGLKFMVYLQKENIIDESGMPKERFSAEFPKEGPSILRIQQVVRGDSAAYFCASSPQSGGGNTIYFGEGSWLTVV.

This chain connects TRBV29-1 to TRBJ2-2, with D uncertain. The germline V gene has CDR1 SQVTM and CDR2 ANQGSEA. The CDR3 consists of 13 residues. V lost 3 bases and J lost 2, with 7 bases in between. CDR3 bases: TGCAGCGTTGATCAACAAAACACCGGGGAGCTGTTTTTT. Encoded protein: CSVDQQNTGELFF.